Reported below is one T cell receptor beta chain. This clone was counted a single time. Its antigen remains unidentified. No much larger clone is present one base from it, and per-base qualities are unavailable. One collaborating source in Seattle enrolled patients during active infection and followed them longitudinally through the course of disease. Each collaborating institution followed its own protocols to collect whole blood in K2EDTA tubes. For TCRbeta analysis, collaborator samples were shipped as frozen whole blood, as isolated PBMCs, or as DNA extracted from either sample type. The data derive from a study of blood T cell repertoires in COVID-19 (dated by TCRdb to 2018 to 2020). With regard to the full study: The collaborator samples originated in the United States, Italy and Spain and spanned the acute and convalescent phases of COVID-19. The prospective study material was composed of cDNA or gDNA derived from T cells, B-cell-depleted T cells, or PBMCs. Nearly every sample came with metadata listing a de-identified subject ID, COVID-19 status, age in years and sex. Deeply sampled blood TCRbeta repertoires from subjects exposed to, actively infected with, or recovered from COVID-19 were included in the dataset. The repertoires were released in a freely available public database intended as a resource for research on the immune response to SARS-CoV-2. Samples came from the ongoing ImmuneRACE study (first 160 participants) plus 1,254 subjects from 6 global collaborators. Where HLA class I and class II types were available, the types were taken from metadata supplied by the sample provider, not from assay-based typing. The full study reports these points: How much clinical and demographic metadata was included differed by source and by participant, and the metadata was provided uncurated.

Inclusive of the bounding cysteine and phenylalanine, the CDR3 is 14 residues long. Only the CDR3 region is kept as DNA, spanning 42 bases read in frame from base 1. As encoded in the germline V gene (reference sequence), CDR1 is LNHDA while CDR2 is SQIVND. The junction shows trimming of 0 bases on V and 5 bases on J, plus 10 bases between the germline ends. TCRbeta CDR3 regions were amplified from genomic DNA using the immunoSEQ Assay, a bias-controlled multiplex PCR. The study's own analysis went as follows. The number of nucleated cells in each sample was estimated from the amplification of reference gene primers within the assay. To quantify the absolute abundance of each unique TCRbeta CDR3 rearrangement, sequence reads were collapsed and filtered. For each sample, productive Simpson clonality was calculated as the square root of Simpson's diversity index across productive rearrangements. In TCRdb, the immuneACCESS table is reduced to in-frame sequences with V and J assigned. These tables do not hold every clone; where another copy was compared, an unresolved V gene accounts for under half, and the others remain unexplained. The DNA gave D and trimming, while V, J and clone size come from that table. Within this sample are under 300,000 clones, with about nine tenths of them counted one time only. The ten most abundant clones make up about 0.79% of the sample.

The sample consisted of peripheral blood. Rearrangement joined TRBV19 to TRBJ1-1; no D gene is confidently identified. This receptor was obtained from a man aged 30-40 years with COVID-19, enrolled during active disease. CDR3 loop: CASSIEGRGTEAFF. The DNA sequence is as follows: TGTGCCAGTAGTATAGAGGGTCGGGGTACTGAAGCTTTCTTT. This CDR3, with the reference TRBV19 and TRBJ1-1 proteins standing in past its ends, gives the full variable domain DGGITQSPKYLFRKEGQNVTLSCEQNLNHDAMYWYRQDPGQGLRLIYYSQIVNDFQKGDIAEGYSVSREKKESFPLTVTSAQKNPTAFYLCASSIEGRGTEAFFGQGTRLTVV.